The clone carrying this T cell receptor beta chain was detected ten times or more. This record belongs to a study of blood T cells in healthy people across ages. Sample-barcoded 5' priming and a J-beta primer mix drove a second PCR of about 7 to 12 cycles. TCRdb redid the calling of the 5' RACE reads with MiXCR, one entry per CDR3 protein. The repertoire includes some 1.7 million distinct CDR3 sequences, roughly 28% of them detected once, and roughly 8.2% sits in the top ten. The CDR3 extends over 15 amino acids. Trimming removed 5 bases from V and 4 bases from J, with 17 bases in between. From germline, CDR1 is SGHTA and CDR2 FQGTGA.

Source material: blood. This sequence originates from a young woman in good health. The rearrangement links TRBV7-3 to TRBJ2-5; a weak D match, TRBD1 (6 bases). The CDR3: CASSQTQGKSETQYF. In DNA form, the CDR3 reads TGTGCCAGCAGCCAGACGCAGGGGAAATCAGAGACCCAGTACTTC.